What follows are 23 T cell receptor beta chains derived from one specimen sequenced in a study of CD8+ T cells in alopecia areata. RNA extraction was followed by reverse transcription into cDNA, which acted as the sequencing template. Assay used: immunoSEQ multiplex PCR; TCRdb lists only in-frame clones, some missing. Altogether approximately 65,000 clones are present, around 45% being singletons, with the ten largest covering approximately 20%. Described treatment: oral pan-JAK inhibitor, 5-10 mg twice daily. The sample in question was CD8+ T cells sorted from blood, obtained at approximately week 36, from a patient treated with tofacitinib. Receptors originate from a human donor with alopecia areata.

This clone has only a few counts. The chain is built from TRBV7-8 and TRBJ2-3, with 7 bases fitting TRBD1. There are 16 residues in the CDR3. Trimming cost V 3 bases and J 4 bases; bases outside gene matches: 10. The germline V gene has CDR1 SGHVS and CDR2 FQNEAQ. CDR3 nucleotide sequence: TGTGCCAGCAGCTTCCGTCAGGGGGTTGCGCCAGATACGCAGTATTTT. Translating gives CASSFRQGVAPDTQYF.

The genes are TRBV9 and TRBJ2-7; weak D call: TRBD2 (5 bases). Trimming removed 0 bases at V and 0 bases at J, with 10 bases between. CDR3 size: 15 residues. Germline V gene sequence: CDR1 SGDLS, CDR2 YYNGEE. The CDR3 coding sequence is TGTGCCAGCAGCGTAGAAGGAGGCAGCTCCTACGAGCAGTACTTC. This codes for CASSVEGGSSYEQYF.

This chain joins TRBV30 and TRBJ2-2; 14 bases agree with TRBD2. The ends lost 5 bases at V and 4 bases at J; junction bases unmatched: 3. Germline-derived CDR1 and CDR2 are GTSNPN and SVGIG (reference sequence). The CDR3 covers 15 residues. The CDR3 loop reads CAWQGLAGVTGELFF. CDR3 DNA sequence: TGTGCCTGGCAGGGACTAGCGGGAGTCACCGGGGAGCTGTTTTTT. Using reference TRBV30 and TRBJ2-2 for the parts outside the CDR3, the full variable domain is SQTIHQWPATLVQPVGSPLSLECTVEGTSNPNLYWYRQAAGRGLQLLFYSVGIGQISSEVPQNLSASRPQDRQFILSSKKLLLSDSGFYLCAWQGLAGVTGELFFGEGSRLTVL.

The J gene is TRBJ1-3, the V gene TRBV29-1; D unresolved. Trimming stripped 3 bases from V and 1 base from J, with 13 bases between. The CDR3 consists of 15 residues. Germline values: CDR1 SQVTM, CDR2 ANQGSEA. The chain's CDR3 is CSVDYGLDSGNTIYF. The CDR3 DNA reads as TGCAGCGTTGACTATGGTTTGGATTCTGGAAACACCATATATTTT. Supplemented by reference TRBV29-1 and TRBJ1-3, the full variable domain reads SAVISQKPSRDICQRGTSLTIQCQVDSQVTMMFWYRQQPGQSLTLIATANQGSEATYESGFVIDKFPISRPNLTFSTLTVSNMSPEDSSIYLCSVDYGLDSGNTIYFGEGSWLTVV.

The table lists this clone with a few counts. The chain combines TRBV30 with TRBJ2-5; the D is unclear. CDR1 and CDR2 (germline): GTSNPN, SVGIG (reference sequence). The CDR3 totals 12 residues. With 1 base removed from V and 1 base from J, the gap between germline ends came to 4 bases. CDR3 residues: CAWSAAQETQYF. As DNA, the CDR3 is TGTGCCTGGAGTGCAGCCCAAGAGACCCAGTACTTC.

This clone was detected a few times. The chain joins TRBV29-1 to TRBJ2-1; 8 bases map to TRBD1. The J segment lost 0 bases and the V segment lost 1 base, leaving 5 bases of the junction unmatched. Looked up from germline, CDR1 is SQVTM and CDR2 is ANQGSEA. The CDR3 sequence is 16 residues long. This CDR3 is CSVEARTGNSYNEQFF. For the CDR3, the DNA is TGCAGCGTTGAAGCCAGGACAGGGAACTCCTACAATGAGCAGTTCTTC.

The sample holds one count of this clone. This chain links TRBV6-6 with TRBJ2-2; D gene ambiguous. V dropped 4 bases and J dropped 5 bases, with 2 bases sitting between them. CDR1 and CDR2 (germline): MNHNY, SVGAGI (reference sequence). The CDR3 runs to 11 residues. CDR3 loop: CASSSTGELFF. CDR3 DNA: TGTGCCAGCAGTTCTACCGGGGAGCTGTTTTTT.

This chain joins TRBV2 and TRBJ2-7, with TRBD2 as a possible D gene (5 bases). The germline V gene has CDR1 SNHLY and CDR2 FYNNEI. The CDR3 has 14 amino acids. V was pared by 4 bases and J by 6 bases, with 16 bases between. The CDR3 coding sequence is TGTGCCAGCAGTGTATGGGAGTCCCTTGGCGAGCAGTACTTC. Residues: CASSVWESLGEQYF.

This clone was seen a few times. Other nucleotide sequences from this sample produce the same CDR3. This sequence joins TRBV5-1 and TRBJ2-3; D not certain. Per the germline V gene, CDR1 is SGHRS and CDR2 is YFSETQ. Trimming took 0 bases from V and 3 from J, leaving 8 bases between them. The CDR3 sequence is 14 residues long. The CDR3: CASSLESVTDTQYF. In DNA form, the CDR3 reads TGCGCCAGCAGCTTGGAATCGGTTACAGATACGCAGTATTTT.

The chain is built from TRBV7-9 and TRBJ2-1; 9 positions agree with TRBD1. With V trimmed by 7 bases and J by 8 bases, 6 bases remained unmatched. Germline V gives CDR1 SEHNR, CDR2 FQNEAQ (reference sequence). The CDR3 loop spans 13 amino acids. The CDR3: CASTPGQGDEQFF. The CDR3 DNA follows: TGTGCCAGCACCCCGGGACAGGGAGATGAGCAGTTCTTC.

The chain is built from TRBV12-5 and TRBJ2-1; TRBD1 matches at 7 bases. Unmatched junction bases numbered 9, after V lost 6 bases and J lost 4 bases. Germline values: CDR1 LGHNT, CDR2 FRNRAP. The CDR3 has 15 amino acids. The CDR3 here is CASGPETGTYNEQFF. The CDR3 DNA follows: TGTGCTAGTGGCCCCGAGACAGGGACATACAATGAGCAGTTCTTC.

J is TRBJ2-1 and V is TRBV5-1, with 7 positions matching TRBD2. With 0 bases clipped from V and 0 bases from J, the junction kept 3 bases outside the gene matches. From germline, CDR1 is SGHRS and CDR2 YFSETQ. CDR3 size: 16 residues. The CDR3 DNA follows: TGCGCCAGCAGCTTGGATGGCGGGAGCTCCTACAATGAGCAGTTCTTC. As protein: CASSLDGGSSYNEQFF.

The CDR3 here is CASTQLQETQYF. The CDR3 DNA reads TGTGCCAGCACACAGCTCCAAGAGACCCAGTACTTC. This chain connects TRBV11-2 to TRBJ2-5; D not certain. Germline assignment: CDR1 SGHAT and CDR2 FQNNGV. V dropped 7 bases and J dropped 1 base, with 7 bases sitting between them. The CDR3 spans 12 residues.

The chain recombines TRBV18 with TRBJ2-6, with 11 bases fitting TRBD1. The CDR3 consists of 17 residues. Germline-derived CDR1 and CDR2 are KGHSH and LQKENI. Germline trimming cut 3 bases from V and 2 bases from J; bases unmatched to any gene: 3. In nucleotides, the CDR3 is TGTGCCAGCTCACCGGGGACAGGGGGACCTGGGGCCAACGTCCTGACTTTC. Translation: CASSPGTGGPGANVLTF.

This clone turned up a few times. This chain joins TRBV27 and TRBJ1-4, with D maybe TRBD1 (5 bases). V lost 5 bases to trimming and J lost 2 bases, with 27 bases between them. This CDR3 is built from 20 residues. The V gene's germline CDR1 is MNHEY and CDR2 SMNVEV (reference sequence). CDR3 loop: CASSPAGRLSQQATNEKLFF. CDR3 nucleotides: TGTGCCAGCAGTCCAGCCGGTCGACTATCTCAACAGGCGACTAATGAAAAACTGTTTTTT.

V gene TRBV14 combines with J gene TRBJ2-5; D gene unclear. This CDR3 is built from 14 residues. The germline gives CDR1 SGHDN, CDR2 FVKESK. The V end lost 4 bases, the J end lost 0 bases, and 9 bases lay between the germline ends. The CDR3 spells CASSRLQYQETQYF. The CDR3 nucleotides are TGTGCCAGCAGCCGACTTCAGTACCAAGAGACCCAGTACTTC.

This clone was detected a few times. V gene TRBV29-1 combines with J gene TRBJ2-2; no firm D call. The CDR3 length is 14 residues. Germline assignment: CDR1 SQVTM and CDR2 ANQGSEA. Trimming took off 2 bases at V and 0 bases at J, with 7 bases between the two ends. The CDR3 here is CSVEHLANTGELFF. The CDR3 nucleotides are TGCAGCGTTGAACATCTGGCGAACACCGGGGAGCTGTTTTTT.

This chain joins TRBV30 and TRBJ1-5; D is uncertain. Germline CDR1 reads GTSNPN; CDR2 reads SVGIG (reference sequence). There are 13 residues in the CDR3. Trimming stripped 0 bases from V and 4 bases from J, with 7 bases between. The CDR3 DNA reads TGTGCCTGGAGTGTAATGGGGAATCAGCCCCAGCATTTT. Translated, it gives CAWSVMGNQPQHF.

This clone was counted many times. The gene calls are TRBV28 and TRBJ2-3; TRBD1 matches at 7 bases. The CDR3 is 14 amino acids. The ends lost 10 bases at V and 3 bases at J; junction bases unmatched: 10. CDR1 is MDHEN and CDR2 is SYDVKM in the germline V gene. Written as DNA, the CDR3 is TGTGCCACCCAGTTTATACAGGGGACAGATACGCAGTATTTT. It is translated as CATQFIQGTDTQYF.

The J gene is TRBJ2-1, the V gene TRBV29-1; 11 nucleotides align to TRBD2. In germline, CDR1 is SQVTM, CDR2 ANQGSEA. V shed 4 bases, J shed 10 bases, and the junction held 0 bases outside the gene matches. There are 11 residues in the CDR3. For the CDR3, the DNA is TGCAGCGTTGGGACTAGCGGGGAGCAGTTCTTC. The encoded protein is CSVGTSGEQFF.

In its sample, this clone was seen a few times. The V gene is TRBV21-1, the J gene TRBJ1-1; the table's D gene call, TRBD1, was not cross checked with the DNA. TRBV21-1 is flagged as a pseudogene. This CDR3 is 11 amino acids long. CDR3 sequence: CATHTQTEAFF. In DNA, the CDR3 is TGTGCCACCCACACGCAGACTGAAGCTTTCTTT.

The chain links TRBV29-1 to TRBJ1-1; D remains ambiguous. Germline V gives CDR1 SQVTM, CDR2 ANQGSEA. CDR3 length: 12 residues. Trimming took off 0 bases at V and 10 bases at J, with 12 bases between the two ends. The CDR3, as DNA: TGCAGCGTTGAAGATGGAGGAGGGAGAGCTTTCTTT. Its protein is CSVEDGGGRAFF.

V usage is TRBV29-1 and J usage is TRBJ2-7, with D maybe TRBD1 (8 bases). Germline V gene data show CDR1 as SQVTM and CDR2 as ANQGSEA. The CDR3 contains 13 residues. V lost 6 bases and J 3 bases, leaving 15 bases between the germline ends. The CDR3 DNA reads as TGCAGCGTGATGACAGGGGACTACTACGAGCAGTACTTC. Residues: CSVMTGDYYEQYF.